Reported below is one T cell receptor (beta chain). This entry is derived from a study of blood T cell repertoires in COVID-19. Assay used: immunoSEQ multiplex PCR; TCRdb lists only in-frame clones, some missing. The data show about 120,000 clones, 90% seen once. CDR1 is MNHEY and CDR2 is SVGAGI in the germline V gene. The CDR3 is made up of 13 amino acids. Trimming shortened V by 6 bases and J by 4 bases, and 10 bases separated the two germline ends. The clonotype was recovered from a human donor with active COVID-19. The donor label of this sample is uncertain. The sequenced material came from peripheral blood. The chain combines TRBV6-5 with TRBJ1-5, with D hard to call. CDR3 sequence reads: CASRSTENQPQHF. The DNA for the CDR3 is TGTGCCAGCAGGTCGACTGAAAATCAGCCCCAGCATTTT.